A single T cell receptor beta chain is shown here with its context. Its antigen is currently unknown. The study ran the assay at deep level. Generated by immunoSEQ multiplex PCR, the TCRdb table keeps only in-frame clones and is missing some. Among hundreds of thousands of clones listed, 95% to 96% were seen once. These data belong to a study of shared clonotypes between healthy human individuals. Broader study findings: Clonotypes shared by all four donors outscored non-shared clonotypes in generation probability.

The CDR3 has 14 amino acids. Germline V gives CDR1 MNHEY, CDR2 SMNVEV (reference sequence). Trimming cost V 0 bases and J 4 bases, with 10 bases left between them. CD45RO-negative, CCR7-positively selected cells formed the naive CD8 fraction, excluding terminally differentiated effector memory CD45RA+ cells. Donors had no recently reported acute infections or vaccinations and were HIV-negative. Source material: naive CD8+ T cells sorted from blood. The chain couples TRBV27 to TRBJ2-7; D is unresolved. The sequence was obtained from a woman under 40 in good health. The CDR3 sequence is CASSLSGFVYEQYF. The CDR3, as DNA: TGTGCCAGCAGTTTATCAGGGTTTGTTTACGAGCAGTACTTC.